This T cell receptor (beta chain) emerged from a study of CD8+ T cells in alopecia areata. Whole-study context: Treated patients were given 5 to 10 mg oral tofacitinib twice daily.

Concerning this clone itself: What it recognizes is unknown.

Germline loops: CDR1 SGDLS, CDR2 YYNGEE. Trimming removed 0 bases from V and 1 base from J, with 10 bases in between. This CDR3 is built from 15 residues. Isolated RNA was reverse transcribed into cDNA used as the sequencing template. TCRdb's copy holds only in-frame clones and misses some; the assay was immunoSEQ multiplex PCR. The profile shows some 180,000 clones, around 63% of them singletons. The study, taken as a whole, reports: When scalp samples are sequenced, resident alphabeta T cells of normal skin are also captured.

Starting from PBMCs, sorting isolated CD4+ and CD8+ T cells. The J gene is TRBJ1-1, the V gene TRBV9; the D is unclear. The source of this sequence is a human donor with alopecia areata. The sample here was CD4+ T cells sorted from blood, taken at week 0. CDR3 region: CASSVDVAKNTEAFF. CDR3 DNA sequence: TGTGCCAGCAGCGTAGACGTAGCCAAGAACACTGAAGCTTTCTTT.